This is a list of T cell receptor beta chains from one sample in a study of blood T cell repertoires in COVID-19. This table comes from immunoSEQ multiplex PCR, and its TCRdb copy is limited to in-frame clones, with some not included. This table holds around 430,000 clones, about nine tenths found once. Sequencing used peripheral blood. All receptors derive from a woman in her forties or fifties with COVID-19, enrolled during active disease. CDR3s include the opening cysteine and the closing phenylalanine or tryptophan. A D gene is named only where the DNA matches it firmly.

J gene | CDR3 length | D gene | V gene | CDR3 protein | CDR3 DNA
TRBJ2-3 | 16 | TRBD2 | TRBV11-2 | CASSLGGGPSTDTQYF | TGTGCCAGCAGCTTAGGCGGGGGGCCTAGCACAGATACGCAGTATTTT
TRBJ1-1 | 16 | NA | TRBV3-1/TRBV3-2 | CASSQELGRRDTEAFF | TGTGCCAGCAGCCAAGAACTAGGCCGGAGGGACACTGAAGCTTTCTTT
TRBJ1-3 | 14 | NA | TRBV28 | CASSLNGRGNTIYF | TGTGCCAGCAGTTTAAATGGCCGCGGAAACACCATATATTTT
TRBJ2-7 | 15 | NA | TRBV6-5 | CASSYSPQGQDEQYF | TGTGCCAGCAGTTACTCTCCCCAGGGCCAAGACGAGCAGTACTTC
TRBJ2-7 | 13 | NA | TRBV29-1 | CSVGWATTYEQYF | TGCAGCGTTGGGTGGGCAACGACCTACGAGCAGTACTTC
TRBJ1-1 | 14 | TRBD1 | TRBV15 | CATSSMGQGLEAFF | TGTGCCACCAGCAGTATGGGACAGGGCCTTGAAGCTTTCTTT
TRBJ1-2 | 14 | NA | TRBV18 | CASSPGQDLYGYTF | TGTGCCAGCTCACCAGGGCAAGACCTCTATGGCTACACCTTC
TRBJ2-7 | 15 | TRBD1 | TRBV5-1 | CASSALGTATYEQYF | TGCGCCAGCAGCGCTTTAGGGACAGCAACCTACGAGCAGTACTTC
TRBJ2-5 | 14 | NA | TRBV9 | CASSVDRGRETQYF | TGTGCCAGCAGCGTAGATCGCGGGCGGGAGACCCAGTACTTC
TRBJ1-1 | 15 | TRBD1 | TRBV5-1 | CASSLNPQGATEAFF | TGCGCCAGCAGCTTGAACCCCCAGGGGGCTACTGAAGCTTTCTTT
TRBJ1-2 | 17 | TRBD1 | TRBV15 | CATSTPGQGTLGYGYTF | TGTGCCACCAGCACTCCGGGACAGGGGACCCTTGGCTATGGCTACACCTTC
TRBJ1-1 | 13 | NA | TRBV29-1 | CSVRQGLNTEAFF | TGCAGCGTTCGTCAGGGGTTGAACACTGAAGCTTTCTTT
TRBJ2-2 | 15 | TRBD1 | TRBV11-1 | CASSPRQGFTGELFF | TGTGCCAGCAGCCCACGACAGGGTTTTACCGGGGAGCTGTTTTTT
TRBJ1-1 | 13 | NA | TRBV5-1 | CASSLAGNTEAFF | TGCGCCAGCAGCTTGGCAGGGAACACTGAAGCTTTCTTT
TRBJ2-5 | 14 | NA | TRBV5-1 | CASTSGAGEETQYF | TGCGCCAGCACCTCAGGGGCAGGGGAGGAGACCCAGTACTTC
TRBJ1-1 | 14 | NA | TRBV21-1 | CASSKSGEDTEAFF | TGTGCCAGCAGCAAGTCGGGGGAAGACACTGAAGCTTTCTTT
TRBJ2-1 | 12 | TRBD2 | TRBV27 | CATSMAGGEQFF | TGTGCCACCTCTATGGCGGGGGGCGAGCAGTTCTTC
TRBJ1-1 | 13 | TRBD1 | TRBV30 | CAWNPPDRGKAFF | TGTGCCTGGAACCCCCCCGACAGGGGCAAAGCTTTCTTT
TRBJ1-1 | 12 | NA | TRBV3-1/TRBV3-2 | CASSQGTAGAFF | TGTGCCAGCAGCCAAGGCACGGCGGGAGCTTTCTTT
TRBJ1-2 | 16 | TRBD1 | TRBV7-3 | CASSPSRDRGEDGYTF | TGTGCCAGCAGCCCATCCCGGGACAGGGGAGAGGACGGCTACACCTTC